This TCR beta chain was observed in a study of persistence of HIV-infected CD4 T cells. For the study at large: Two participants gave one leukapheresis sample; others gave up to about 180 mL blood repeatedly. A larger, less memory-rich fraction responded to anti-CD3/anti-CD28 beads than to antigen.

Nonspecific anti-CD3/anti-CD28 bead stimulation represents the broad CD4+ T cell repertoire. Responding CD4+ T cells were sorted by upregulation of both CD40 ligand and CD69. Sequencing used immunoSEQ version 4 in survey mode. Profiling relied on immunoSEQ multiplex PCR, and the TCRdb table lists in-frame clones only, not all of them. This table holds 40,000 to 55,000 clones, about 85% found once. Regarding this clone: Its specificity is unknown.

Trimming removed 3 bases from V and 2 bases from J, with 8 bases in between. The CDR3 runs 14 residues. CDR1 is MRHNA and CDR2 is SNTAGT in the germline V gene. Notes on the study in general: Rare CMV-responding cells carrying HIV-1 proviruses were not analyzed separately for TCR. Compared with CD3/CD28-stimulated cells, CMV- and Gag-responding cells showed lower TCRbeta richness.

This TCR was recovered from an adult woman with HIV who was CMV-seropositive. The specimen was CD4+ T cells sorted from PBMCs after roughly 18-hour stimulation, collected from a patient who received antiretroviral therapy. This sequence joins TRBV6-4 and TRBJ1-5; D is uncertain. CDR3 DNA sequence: TGTGCCAGCAGTGAAAGTTTGGGCAATCAGCCCCAGCATTTT. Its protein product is CASSESLGNQPQHF.